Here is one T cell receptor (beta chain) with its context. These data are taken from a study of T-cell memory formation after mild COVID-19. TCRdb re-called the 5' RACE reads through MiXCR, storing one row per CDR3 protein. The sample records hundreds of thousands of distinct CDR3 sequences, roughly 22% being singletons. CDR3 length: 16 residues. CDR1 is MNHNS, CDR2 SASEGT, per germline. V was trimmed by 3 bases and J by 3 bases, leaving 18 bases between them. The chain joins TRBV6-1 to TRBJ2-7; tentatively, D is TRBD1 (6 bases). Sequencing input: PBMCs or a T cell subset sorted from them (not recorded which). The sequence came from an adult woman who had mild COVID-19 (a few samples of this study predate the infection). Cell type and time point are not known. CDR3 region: CASSEWTAQSRYEQYF. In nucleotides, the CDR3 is TGTGCCAGCAGTGAGTGGACAGCCCAATCCCGCTACGAGCAGTACTTC.